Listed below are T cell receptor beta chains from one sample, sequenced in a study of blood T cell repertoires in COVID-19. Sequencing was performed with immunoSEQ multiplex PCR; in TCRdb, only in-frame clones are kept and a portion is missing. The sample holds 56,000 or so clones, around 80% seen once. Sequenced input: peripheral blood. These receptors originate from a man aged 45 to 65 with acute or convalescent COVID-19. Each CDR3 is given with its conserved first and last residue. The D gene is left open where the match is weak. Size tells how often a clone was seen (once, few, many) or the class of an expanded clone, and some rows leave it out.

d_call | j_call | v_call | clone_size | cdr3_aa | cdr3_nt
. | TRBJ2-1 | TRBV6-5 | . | CATYKKSYNEQFF | TGTGCCACCTATAAAAAATCCTACAATGAGCAGTTCTTC
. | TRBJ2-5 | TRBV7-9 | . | CASSTRETQYF | TGTGCCAGCAGCACCCGGGAGACCCAGTACTTC
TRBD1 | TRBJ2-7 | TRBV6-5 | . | CASSLDRGSYEQYF | TGTGCCAGCTCCCTGGACAGGGGTTCCTACGAGCAGTACTTC
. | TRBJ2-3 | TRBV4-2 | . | CASSQERVRLGANTDTQYF | TGTGCCAGCAGCCAAGAGCGTGTCCGATTGGGGGCGAACACAGATACGCAGTATTTT
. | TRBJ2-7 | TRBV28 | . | CATRFSGYEQYF | TGTGCCACCCGATTCAGCGGATACGAGCAGTACTTC
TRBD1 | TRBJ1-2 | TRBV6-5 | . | CASSSDRGANYGYTF | TGTGCCAGCAGCTCCGACAGGGGAGCTAACTATGGCTACACCTTC
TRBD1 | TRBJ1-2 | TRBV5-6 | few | CASSSISDRVSGYTF | TGTGCCAGCAGCTCCATTAGCGACAGGGTATCGGGCTACACCTTC
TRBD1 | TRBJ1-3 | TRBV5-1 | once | CASSKGAGGNTIYF | TGCGCCAGCAGCAAGGGGGCAGGTGGAAACACCATATATTTT
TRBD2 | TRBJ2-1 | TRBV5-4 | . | CASSLGLAYEQFF | TGTGCCAGCAGCTTGGGACTAGCGTATGAGCAGTTCTTC
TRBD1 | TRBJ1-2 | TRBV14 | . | CASSQAGQGAFNYGYTF | TGTGCCAGCAGCCAAGCGGGACAGGGGGCTTTTAACTATGGCTACACCTTC
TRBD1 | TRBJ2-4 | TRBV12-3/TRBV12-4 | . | CASSYGQGWYF | TGTGCCAGCAGTTACGGACAGGGGTGGTACTTC
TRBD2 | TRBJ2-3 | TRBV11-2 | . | CASSSRTRSDTQYF | TGTGCCAGCAGCTCAAGGACTAGAAGTGATACGCAGTATTTT
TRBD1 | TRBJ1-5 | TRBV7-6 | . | CASSLSKGGWNQPQHF | TGTGCCAGCAGCTTAAGTAAAGGGGGCTGGAATCAGCCCCAGCATTTT
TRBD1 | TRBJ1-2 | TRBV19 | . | CASSTGGRPYGYTF | TGTGCCAGTAGTACAGGGGGGCGCCCCTATGGCTACACCTTC
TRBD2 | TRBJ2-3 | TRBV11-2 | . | CASSLAGGTDTQYF | TGTGCCAGCAGCTTAGCGGGAGGAACAGATACGCAGTATTTT
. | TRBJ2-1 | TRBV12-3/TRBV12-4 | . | CASSHTSYNEQFF | TGTGCCAGCAGCCATACTAGTTACAATGAGCAGTTCTTC
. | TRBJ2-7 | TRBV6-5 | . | CASSPVGGIEGEQYF | TGTGCCAGCAGTCCGGTTGGAGGGATCGAGGGCGAGCAGTACTTC
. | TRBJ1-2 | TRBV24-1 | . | CATSPDSIPYGYTF | TGTGCCACCAGTCCTGACTCGATCCCTTATGGCTACACCTTC
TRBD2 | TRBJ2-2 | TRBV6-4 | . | CASGPGGHDTGELFF | TGTGCCAGCGGCCCGGGGGGGCACGACACCGGGGAGCTGTTTTTT
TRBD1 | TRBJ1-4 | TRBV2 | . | CASRLPGTGDEKLFF | TGTGCCAGCAGACTTCCCGGGACAGGGGATGAAAAACTGTTTTTT
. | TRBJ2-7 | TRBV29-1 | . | CSVVITGSYEQYF | TGCAGCGTTGTAATAACGGGTAGCTACGAGCAGTACTTC
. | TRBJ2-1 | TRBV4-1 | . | CASSQASSGSYNEQFF | TGCGCCAGCAGCCAGGCCTCCTCGGGCTCCTACAATGAGCAGTTCTTC
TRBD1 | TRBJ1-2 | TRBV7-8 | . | CASRQGSMDGYTF | TGTGCCAGCAGACAGGGGTCTATGGATGGCTACACCTTC
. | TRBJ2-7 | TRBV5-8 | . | CASSLDGGQPSYEQYF | TGTGCCAGCAGCTTGGACGGTGGACAGCCATCCTACGAGCAGTACTTC
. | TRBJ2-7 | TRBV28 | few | CASSIYREYEQYF | TGTGCCAGCAGTATCTACAGAGAGTACGAGCAGTACTTC
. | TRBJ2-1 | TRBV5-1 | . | CASSLQLAGTGSLGEQFF | TGCGCCAGCAGCTTACAACTAGCGGGGACAGGGTCCCTAGGAGAGCAGTTCTTC
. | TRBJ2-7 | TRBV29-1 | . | CSVGTGSYEQYF | TGCAGCGTTGGAACAGGGTCCTACGAGCAGTACTTC
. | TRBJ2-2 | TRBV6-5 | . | CASSYTNRGTGELFF | TGTGCCAGCAGTTACACCAATAGGGGAACCGGGGAGCTGTTTTTT
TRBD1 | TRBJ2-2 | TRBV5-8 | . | CASSPTGGYTGELFF | TGTGCCAGCAGCCCGACAGGGGGCTACACCGGGGAGCTGTTTTTT
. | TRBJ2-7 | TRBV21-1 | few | CASSKVWLAGAYEQYF | TGTGCCAGCAGCAAAGTGTGGCTAGCGGGGGCCTACGAGCAGTACTTC
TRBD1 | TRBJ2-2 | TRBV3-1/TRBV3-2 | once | CASSQALRAGGITGELFF | TGTGCCAGCAGCCAAGCTTTGAGGGCAGGGGGCATCACCGGGGAGCTGTTTTTT
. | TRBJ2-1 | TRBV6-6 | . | CASRESGTGTIYEQFF | TGTGCCAGCAGAGAGTCTGGGACTGGGACGATCTATGAGCAGTTCTTC
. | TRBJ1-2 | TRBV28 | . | CASSLLNYGYTF | TGTGCCAGCAGTTTACTTAACTATGGCTACACCTTC
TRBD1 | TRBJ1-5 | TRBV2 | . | CASSPQGAQPQHF | TGTGCCAGCAGCCCACAGGGGGCTCAGCCCCAGCATTTT
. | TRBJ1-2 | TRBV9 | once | CASSTEAGYGYTF | TGTGCCAGCAGCACCGAGGCAGGGTACGGCTACACCTTC
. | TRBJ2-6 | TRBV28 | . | CASSSARGANVLTF | TGTGCCAGCAGTTCCGCCAGAGGGGCCAACGTCCTGACTTTC
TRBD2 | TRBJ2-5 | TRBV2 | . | CASRTSGGETQYF | TGTGCCAGCAGAACTAGCGGGGGTGAGACCCAGTACTTC
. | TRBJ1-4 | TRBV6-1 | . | CASSEYRAVNEKLFF | TGTGCCAGCAGTGAGTACAGGGCGGTGAATGAAAAACTGTTTTTT
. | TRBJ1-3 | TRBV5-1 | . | CASSLATGEGNTIYF | TGCGCCAGCAGCTTGGCTACAGGTGAAGGAAACACCATATATTTT
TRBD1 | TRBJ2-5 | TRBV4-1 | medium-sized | CASSRDRGWETQYF | TGCGCCAGCAGCCGGGACAGGGGGTGGGAGACCCAGTACTTC
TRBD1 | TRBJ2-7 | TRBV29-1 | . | CSVEEPGQSYEQYF | TGCAGCGTTGAAGAACCGGGACAGTCCTACGAGCAGTACTTC
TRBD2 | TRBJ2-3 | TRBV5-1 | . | CASSLVAGGDTQYF | TGCGCCAGCAGCTTGGTAGCGGGAGGAGATACGCAGTATTTT
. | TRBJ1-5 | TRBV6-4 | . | CASSEGDNQPQHF | TGTGCCAGCAGTGAGGGAGACAATCAGCCCCAGCATTTT
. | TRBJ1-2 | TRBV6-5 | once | CASSYMGGMYGYTF | TGTGCCAGCAGTTACATGGGGGGGATGTATGGCTACACCTTC
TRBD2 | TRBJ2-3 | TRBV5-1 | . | CASSLVGSGASTDTQYF | TGCGCCAGCAGCTTGGTGGGTAGCGGGGCTAGCACAGATACGCAGTATTTT
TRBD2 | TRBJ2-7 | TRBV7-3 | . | CASSPERGAHHEQYF | TGTGCCAGCAGCCCCGAGCGGGGGGCTCACCACGAGCAGTACTTC
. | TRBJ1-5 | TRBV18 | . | CASSAQADQPQHF | TGTGCCAGCTCAGCCCAGGCAGATCAGCCCCAGCATTTT
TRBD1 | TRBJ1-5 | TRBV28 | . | CASSLSRGQVSQPQHF | TGTGCCAGCAGTTTATCAAGGGGGCAGGTTAGTCAGCCCCAGCATTTT
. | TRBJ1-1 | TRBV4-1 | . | CASSQEFRAFF | TGCGCCAGCAGCCAAGAATTCCGGGCTTTCTTT
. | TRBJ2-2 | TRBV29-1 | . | CSYPGLNTGELFF | TGCAGCTACCCGGGACTCAACACCGGGGAGCTGTTTTTT
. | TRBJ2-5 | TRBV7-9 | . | CASSFIQAQETQYF | TGTGCCAGCAGCTTTATCCAGGCTCAAGAGACCCAGTACTTC
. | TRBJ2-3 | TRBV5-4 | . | CATSGDFTASDTQYF | TGTGCCACCTCAGGGGATTTTACCGCGTCAGATACGCAGTATTTT
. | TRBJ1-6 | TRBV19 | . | CASSIGYRGNSPLHF | TGTGCCAGTAGTATAGGATACCGAGGAAATTCACCCCTCCACTTT
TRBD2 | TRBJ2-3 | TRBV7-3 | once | CASSSSGGADTQYF | TGTGCCAGCAGCTCTAGCGGGGGGGCAGATACGCAGTATTTT
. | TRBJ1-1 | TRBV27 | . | CASTSRPFDSLNTEAFF | TGTGCCAGCACCTCGCGTCCCTTTGACAGCTTGAACACTGAAGCTTTCTTT
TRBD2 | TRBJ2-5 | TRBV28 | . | CASSIPLAGGVGTQYF | TGTGCCAGCAGTATTCCTCTAGCGGGAGGTGTAGGGACCCAGTACTTC
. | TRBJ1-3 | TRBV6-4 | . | CASSDSKVKCWGLGGNTIYF | TGTGCCAGCAGTGACTCCAAAGTTAAGTGTTGGGGGCTTGGTGGAAACACCATATATTTT